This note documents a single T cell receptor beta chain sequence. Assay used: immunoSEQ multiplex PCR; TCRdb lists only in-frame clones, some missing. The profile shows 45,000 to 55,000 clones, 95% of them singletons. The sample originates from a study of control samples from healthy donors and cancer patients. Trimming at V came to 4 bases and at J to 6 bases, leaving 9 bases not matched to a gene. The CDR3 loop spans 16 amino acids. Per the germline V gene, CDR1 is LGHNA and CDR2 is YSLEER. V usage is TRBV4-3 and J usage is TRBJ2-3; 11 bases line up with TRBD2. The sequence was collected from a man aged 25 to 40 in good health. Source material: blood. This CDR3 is CASSRRGPSGRDTQYF. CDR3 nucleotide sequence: TGCGCCAGCAGCCGAAGGGGCCCTAGCGGGAGGGATACGCAGTATTTT.